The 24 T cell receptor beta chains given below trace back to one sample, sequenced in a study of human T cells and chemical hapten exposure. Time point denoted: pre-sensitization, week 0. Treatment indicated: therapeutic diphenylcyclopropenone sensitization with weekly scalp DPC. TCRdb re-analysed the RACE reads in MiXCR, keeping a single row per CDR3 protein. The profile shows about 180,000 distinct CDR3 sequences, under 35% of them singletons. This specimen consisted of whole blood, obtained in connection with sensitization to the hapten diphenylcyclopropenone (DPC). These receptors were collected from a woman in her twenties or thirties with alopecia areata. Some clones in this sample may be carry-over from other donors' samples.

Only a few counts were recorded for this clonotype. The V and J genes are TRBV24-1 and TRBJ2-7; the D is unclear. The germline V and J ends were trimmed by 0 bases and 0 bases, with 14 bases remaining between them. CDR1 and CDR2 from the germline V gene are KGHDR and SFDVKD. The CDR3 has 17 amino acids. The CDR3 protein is CATSDLPATLDSYEQYF. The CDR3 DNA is TGTGCCACCAGTGATTTGCCAGCGACTCTAGACTCCTACGAGCAGTACTTC.

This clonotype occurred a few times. CDR3 sequence (DNA): TGTGCCAGCAGTTGGGGACAGGGGAAAGATACGCAGTATTTT. It yields the protein CASSWGQGKDTQYF. This sequence joins TRBV28 and TRBJ2-3; 10 bases are a match to TRBD1. Germline V gene lookup returns CDR1 MDHEN and CDR2 SYDVKM. The junction had 3 bases not matched to a gene; V was cut back by 4 bases and J by 5 bases. The CDR3 length is 14 residues.

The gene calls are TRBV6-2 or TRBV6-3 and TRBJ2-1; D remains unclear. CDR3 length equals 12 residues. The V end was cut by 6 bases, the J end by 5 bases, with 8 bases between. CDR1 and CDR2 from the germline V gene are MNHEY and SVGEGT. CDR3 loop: CASSQQHNEQFF. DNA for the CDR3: TGTGCCAGCAGCCAACAGCACAATGAGCAGTTCTTC.

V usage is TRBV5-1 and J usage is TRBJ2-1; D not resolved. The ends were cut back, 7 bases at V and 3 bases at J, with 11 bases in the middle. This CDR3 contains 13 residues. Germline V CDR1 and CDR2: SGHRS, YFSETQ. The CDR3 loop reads CASAGPNYNEQFF. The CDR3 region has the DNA TGCGCCAGCGCAGGACCCAACTACAATGAGCAGTTCTTC.

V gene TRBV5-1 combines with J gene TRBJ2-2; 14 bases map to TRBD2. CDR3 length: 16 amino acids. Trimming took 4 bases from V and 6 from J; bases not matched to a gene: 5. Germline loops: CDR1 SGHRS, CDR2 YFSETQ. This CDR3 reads CASSPGTSGRSGELFF. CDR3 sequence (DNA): TGCGCCAGCAGCCCTGGGACTAGCGGGAGATCCGGGGAGCTGTTTTTT.

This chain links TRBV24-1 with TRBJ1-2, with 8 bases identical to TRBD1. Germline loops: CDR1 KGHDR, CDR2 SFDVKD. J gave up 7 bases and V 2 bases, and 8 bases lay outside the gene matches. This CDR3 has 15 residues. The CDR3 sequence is CATSDSQTGAGGYTF. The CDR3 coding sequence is TGTGCCACCAGTGATTCCCAGACAGGGGCTGGTGGCTACACCTTC.

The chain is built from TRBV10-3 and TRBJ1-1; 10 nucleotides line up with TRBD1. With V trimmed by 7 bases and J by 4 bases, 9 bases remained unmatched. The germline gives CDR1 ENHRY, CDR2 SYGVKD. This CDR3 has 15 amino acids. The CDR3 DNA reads TGTGCCATCACCCCGGGGACAGGGGTTCCCACTGAAGCTTTCTTT. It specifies CAITPGTGVPTEAFF.

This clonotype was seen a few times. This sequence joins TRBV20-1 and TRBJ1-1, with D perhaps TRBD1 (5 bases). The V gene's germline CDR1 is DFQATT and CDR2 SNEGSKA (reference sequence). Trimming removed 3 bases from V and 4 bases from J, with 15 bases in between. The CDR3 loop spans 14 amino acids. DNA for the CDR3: TGCAGTGCTAGTGCTCCGGGGGTCGGCACTGAAGCTTTCTTT. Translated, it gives CSASAPGVGTEAFF.

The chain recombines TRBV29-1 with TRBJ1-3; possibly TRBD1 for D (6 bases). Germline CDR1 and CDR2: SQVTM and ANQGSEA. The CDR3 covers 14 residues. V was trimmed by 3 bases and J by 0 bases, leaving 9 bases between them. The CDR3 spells CSVDQGSSGNTIYF. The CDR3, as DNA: TGCAGCGTTGATCAGGGGAGCTCTGGAAACACCATATATTTT.

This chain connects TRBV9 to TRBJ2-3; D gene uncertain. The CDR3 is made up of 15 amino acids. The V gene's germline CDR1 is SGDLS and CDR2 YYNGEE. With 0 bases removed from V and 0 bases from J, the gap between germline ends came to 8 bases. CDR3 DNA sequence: TGTGCCAGCAGCGTAGGGGGATCTAGCACAGATACGCAGTATTTT. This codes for CASSVGGSSTDTQYF.

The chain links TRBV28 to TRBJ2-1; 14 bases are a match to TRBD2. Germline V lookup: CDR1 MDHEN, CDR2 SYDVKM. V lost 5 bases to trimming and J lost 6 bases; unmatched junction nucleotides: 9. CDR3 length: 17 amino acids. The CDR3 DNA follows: TGTGCCAGCAGTCCAAGTCGTGGGACTAGCGGGAGCAATGAGCAGTTCTTC. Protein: CASSPSRGTSGSNEQFF.

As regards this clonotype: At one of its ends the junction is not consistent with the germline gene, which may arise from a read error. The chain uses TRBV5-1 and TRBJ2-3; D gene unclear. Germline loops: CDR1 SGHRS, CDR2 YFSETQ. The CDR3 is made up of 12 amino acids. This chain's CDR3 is CASSLDTDTQYF. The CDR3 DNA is TGTGCCAGCTCCCTGGACACAGATACGCAGTATTTT.

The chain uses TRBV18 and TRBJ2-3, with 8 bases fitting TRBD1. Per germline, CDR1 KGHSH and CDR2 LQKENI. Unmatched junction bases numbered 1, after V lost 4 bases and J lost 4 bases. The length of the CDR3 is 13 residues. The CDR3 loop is CASSRTGPDTQYF. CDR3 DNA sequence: TGTGCCAGCTCACGGACAGGGCCAGATACGCAGTATTTT.

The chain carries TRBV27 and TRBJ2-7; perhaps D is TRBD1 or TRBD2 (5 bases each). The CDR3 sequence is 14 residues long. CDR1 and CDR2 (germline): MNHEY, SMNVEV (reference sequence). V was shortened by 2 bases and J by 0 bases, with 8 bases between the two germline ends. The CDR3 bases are TGTGCCAGCAGTTTACAGGGAGCCTCCTACGAGCAGTACTTC. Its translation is CASSLQGASYEQYF.

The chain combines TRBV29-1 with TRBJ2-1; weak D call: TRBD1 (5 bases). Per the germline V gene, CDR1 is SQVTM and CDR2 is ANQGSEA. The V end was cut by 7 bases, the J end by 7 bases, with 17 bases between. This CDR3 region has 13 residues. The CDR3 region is CSGQQASRNEQFF. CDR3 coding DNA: TGCAGCGGACAACAGGCATCCCGTAATGAGCAGTTCTTC.

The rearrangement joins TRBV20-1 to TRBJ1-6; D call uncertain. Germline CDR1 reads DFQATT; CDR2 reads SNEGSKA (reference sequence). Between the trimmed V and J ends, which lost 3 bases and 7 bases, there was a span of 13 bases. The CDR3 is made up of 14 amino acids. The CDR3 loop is CSARPVDRNSPLHF. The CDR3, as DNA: TGCAGTGCTAGGCCCGTGGATAGGAATTCACCCCTCCACTTT.

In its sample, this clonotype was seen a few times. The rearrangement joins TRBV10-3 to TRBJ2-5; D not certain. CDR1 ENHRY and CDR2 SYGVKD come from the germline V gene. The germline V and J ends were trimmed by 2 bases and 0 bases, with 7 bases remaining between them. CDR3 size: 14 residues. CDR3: CAISEPRNQETQYF. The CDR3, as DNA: TGTGCCATCAGTGAGCCCCGGAACCAAGAGACCCAGTACTTC.

The CDR3 is CASRQGPMNTEAFF. The CDR3, as DNA: TGTGCCAGCAGACAGGGGCCTATGAACACTGAAGCTTTCTTT. V and J are TRBV6-2 or TRBV6-3 and TRBJ1-1, with 7 nucleotides matching TRBD1. The CDR3 has 14 residues. The V gene's germline CDR1 is MNHEY and CDR2 SVGEGT. V shed 6 bases, J shed 0 bases, and the junction held 4 bases outside the gene matches.

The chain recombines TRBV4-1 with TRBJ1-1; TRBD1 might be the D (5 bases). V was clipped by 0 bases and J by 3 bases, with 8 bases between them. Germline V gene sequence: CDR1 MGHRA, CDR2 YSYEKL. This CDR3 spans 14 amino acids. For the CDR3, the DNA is TGCGCCAGCAGCCAAGATAGGGGAGACACTGAAGCTTTCTTT. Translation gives CASSQDRGDTEAFF.

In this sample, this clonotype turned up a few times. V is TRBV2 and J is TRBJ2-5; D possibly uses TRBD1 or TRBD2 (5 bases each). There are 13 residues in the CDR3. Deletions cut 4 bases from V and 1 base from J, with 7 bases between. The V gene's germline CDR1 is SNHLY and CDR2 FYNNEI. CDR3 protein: CASSAGTQETQYF. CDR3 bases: TGTGCCAGCAGTGCCGGGACCCAAGAGACCCAGTACTTC.

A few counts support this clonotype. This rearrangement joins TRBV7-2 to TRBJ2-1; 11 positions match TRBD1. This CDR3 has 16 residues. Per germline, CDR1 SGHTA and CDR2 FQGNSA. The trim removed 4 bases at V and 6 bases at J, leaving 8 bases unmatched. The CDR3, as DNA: TGTGCCAGCAGCTCGCGAGGACAGGGGGCCTTCAATGAGCAGTTCTTC. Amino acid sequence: CASSSRGQGAFNEQFF.

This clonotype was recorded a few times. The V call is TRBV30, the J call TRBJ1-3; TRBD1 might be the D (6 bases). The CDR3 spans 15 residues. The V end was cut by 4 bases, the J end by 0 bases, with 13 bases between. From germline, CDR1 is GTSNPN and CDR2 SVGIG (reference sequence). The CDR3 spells CAWTAGTFSGNTIYF. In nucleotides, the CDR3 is TGTGCCTGGACGGCAGGGACATTCTCTGGAAACACCATATATTTT.

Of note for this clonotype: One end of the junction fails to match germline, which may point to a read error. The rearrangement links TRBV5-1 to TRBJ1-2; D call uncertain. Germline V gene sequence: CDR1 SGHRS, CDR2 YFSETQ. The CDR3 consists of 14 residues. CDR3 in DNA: TGCGCCAACAGCTTGCTGACGGTTAACTATGGCTACACCTTC. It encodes CANSLLTVNYGYTF.

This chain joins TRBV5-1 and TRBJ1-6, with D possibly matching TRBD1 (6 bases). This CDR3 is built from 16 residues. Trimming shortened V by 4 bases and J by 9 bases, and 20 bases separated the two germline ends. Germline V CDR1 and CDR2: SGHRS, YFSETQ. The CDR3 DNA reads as TGCGCCAGCAGCCTGTCGCCGGGACACAGGATTTCACCCCTCCACTTT. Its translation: CASSLSPGHRISPLHF.